The rows below give T cell receptor beta chains drawn from one sample of a study of molecular identifiers for immune sequencing clone quantification. MiXCR, run by TCRdb on the PCR reads, gives a single entry per CDR3 protein. The sample lists a few hundred thousand distinct CDR3 sequences, about a fifth occurring once. Input material: naive CD8+ T cells from blood, with Jurkat cell RNA spiked in. Source of these receptors: a human donor in good health. Some libraries in this study had Jurkat cell RNA spiked in. Both conserved end residues are part of each CDR3.

V gene: TRBV27
J gene: TRBJ1-2
CDR3 protein: CASSSQGVDGYTF

V gene: TRBV29-1
J gene: TRBJ2-7
CDR3 protein: CSVVGDSYEQYF

V gene: TRBV5-8
J gene: TRBJ2-7
CDR3 protein: CASSWSGTSGIGEQYF

V gene: TRBV4-2
J gene: TRBJ2-1
CDR3 protein: CASSQSTGGAFEQFF

V gene: TRBV20-1
J gene: TRBJ1-1
CDR3 protein: CSASPIRDLTEAFF

V gene: TRBV4-3
J gene: TRBJ2-7
CDR3 protein: CASSRDYGGYEQYF

V gene: TRBV10-1
J gene: TRBJ2-7
CDR3 protein: CASSPGHLYEQYF

V gene: TRBV30
J gene: TRBJ2-2
CDR3 protein: CAWRGLAGRGTGELFF

V gene: TRBV7-8
J gene: TRBJ2-2
CDR3 protein: CASSEGLAGVNTGELFF

V gene: TRBV5-1
J gene: TRBJ2-7
CDR3 protein: CASSSGGLENEQYF

V gene: TRBV7-9
J gene: TRBJ1-2
CDR3 protein: CASSLVEGGGYTF

V gene: TRBV2
J gene: TRBJ2-1
CDR3 protein: CASSEVNYNEQFF

V gene: TRBV4-3
J gene: TRBJ2-7
CDR3 protein: CASSQAGDPSYEQYF

V gene: TRBV19
J gene: TRBJ1-1
CDR3 protein: CASTKIQGNTEAFF